These T cell receptor beta chains were read from a single sample in a study of siplizumab effects on memory and regulatory T cells. Sequencing was performed with immunoSEQ multiplex PCR; in TCRdb, only in-frame clones are kept and a portion is missing. There are 50,000 to 70,000 clones in the sample; 95% to 98% occur only once, and more than 0.075% lies in the top ten. The sequencing input was naive CD8+ T cells sorted from blood. The receptors were sampled from a human donor in good health. Both conserved end residues are part of each CDR3. Fields, in order: V gene, J gene, D gene, clone size, CDR3 protein. A D gene is named only where the DNA matches it firmly. Size is stated for part of the rows, as once, few or many counts, or as a class when the clone is expanded.

>TRBV5-1|TRBJ2-7|TRBD1|.
CASSLSGQEYEQYF
>TRBV29-1|TRBJ1-1|TRBD1|.
CSVEGATGGEWNTEAFF
>TRBV7-5|TRBJ2-7|.|once
CVRSPPGQGWCFSDYEQYF
>TRBV5-1|TRBJ2-3|TRBD2|.
CASSPGTSEDTQYF
>TRBV6-6|TRBJ1-5|.|.
CATNRVYSNQPQHF
>TRBV28|TRBJ1-1|.|.
CASSWVNTEAFF
>TRBV6-5|TRBJ2-1|TRBD2|.
CASSYSGTSGYNEQFF
>TRBV4-1|TRBJ2-1|.|once
CASSQDRGAYNEQFF
>TRBV11-2|TRBJ1-2|.|.
CASSPSPGPTNYGYTF
>TRBV29-1|TRBJ2-2|TRBD1|once
CSGQGIGELFF
>TRBV11-2|TRBJ1-4|.|.
CASRSPGEKLFF
>TRBV9|TRBJ2-1|.|.
CASSPSAGAPYNEQFF
>TRBV6-5|TRBJ2-5|TRBD2|.
CASRGTSGFETQYF
>TRBV29-1|TRBJ2-7|.|.
CSVDRFGTGTSYEQYF
>TRBV19|TRBJ1-1|.|.
CATTGATSLRNTEAFF
>TRBV5-1|TRBJ2-5|.|.
CASSLGVPETQYF
>TRBV7-2|TRBJ2-5|.|.
CASSLTGPQETQYF
>TRBV11-3|TRBJ2-7|.|.
CASSLALPGEQYF
>TRBV27|TRBJ1-6|.|.
CASSIRTDSPLHF
>TRBV7-2|TRBJ2-7|TRBD1|once
CASSRQGLGEQYF
>TRBV15|TRBJ2-5|TRBD2|.
CATSSVLYEIGSGGAQETQYF
>TRBV9|TRBJ1-4|.|once
CASSVGAGDEKLFF
>TRBV7-7|TRBJ2-1|.|.
CASSLAGGNEQFF
>TRBV6-1|TRBJ1-1|TRBD1|.
CASRTGGAFF
>TRBV2|TRBJ2-1|TRBD2|once
CASSESAGDSYNEQFF
>TRBV28|TRBJ2-3|TRBD2|.
CASSFLLAASTDTQYF
>TRBV5-1|TRBJ2-7|TRBD1|.
CASGFDRVYEQYF
>TRBV5-5|TRBJ1-2|.|.
CASSLEEFTDGYTF
>TRBV5-6|TRBJ1-1|.|.
CASSLAAGMNTEAFF
>TRBV19|TRBJ1-1|TRBD1|.
CASKRPGQGLNTEAFF
>TRBV7-9|TRBJ2-7|.|.
CASSLVVGGPYEQYF
>TRBV6-1|TRBJ2-7|.|.
CASSENWELYEQYF
>TRBV7-9|TRBJ1-2|.|few
CASTPGGHYGYTF
>TRBV20-1|TRBJ2-7|.|.
CSALQGYEQYF
>TRBV6-4|TRBJ1-1|.|.
CASSDAGGAEAFF
>TRBV29-1|TRBJ2-5|.|.
CSTEEPSRETQYF
>TRBV7-6|TRBJ1-4|TRBD1|.
CASSFIEGQGDEKLFF
>TRBV4-1|TRBJ2-7|.|.
CASSHVGEGFSYEQYF
>TRBV5-6|TRBJ2-1|.|.
CASSLGLVTGGLWEQFF
>TRBV7-5|TRBJ2-7|.|.
CVRSIRTGTYPYEQYF
>TRBV7-2|TRBJ1-6|.|.
CASSPNSPLHF
>TRBV19|TRBJ2-1|TRBD1|.
CASSMTGGSYNEQFF
>TRBV11-2|TRBJ2-1|TRBD2|.
CASSVGLASREDEQFF
>TRBV6-4|TRBJ2-3|TRBD2|.
CASSDSSGGATDTQYF